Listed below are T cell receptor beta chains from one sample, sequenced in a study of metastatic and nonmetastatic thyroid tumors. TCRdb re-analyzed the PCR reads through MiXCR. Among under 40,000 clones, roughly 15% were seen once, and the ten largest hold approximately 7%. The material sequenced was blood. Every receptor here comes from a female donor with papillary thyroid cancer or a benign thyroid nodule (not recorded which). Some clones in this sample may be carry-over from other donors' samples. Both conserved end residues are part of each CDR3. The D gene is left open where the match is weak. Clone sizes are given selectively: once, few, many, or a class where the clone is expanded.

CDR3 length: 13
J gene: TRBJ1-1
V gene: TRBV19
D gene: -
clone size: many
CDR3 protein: CASHRRENTEAFF
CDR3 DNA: TGTGCCAGCCACCGGCGGGAAAACACTGAAGCTTTCTTT

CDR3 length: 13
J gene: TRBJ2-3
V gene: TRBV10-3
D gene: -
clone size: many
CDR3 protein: CAIRGSTTDTQYF
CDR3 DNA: TGTGCCATCAGAGGGTCAACCACAGATACGCAGTATTTT

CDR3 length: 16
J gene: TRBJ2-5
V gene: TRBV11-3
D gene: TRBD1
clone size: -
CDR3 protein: CASSSGTGGKEETQYF
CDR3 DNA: TGTGCCAGCAGCTCCGGGACAGGGGGCAAGGAAGAGACCCAGTACTTC

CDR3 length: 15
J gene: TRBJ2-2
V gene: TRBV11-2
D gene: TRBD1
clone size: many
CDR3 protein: CASSLGQGNTGELFF
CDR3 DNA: TGTGCCAGCAGCCTGGGACAGGGTAACACCGGGGAGCTGTTTTTT

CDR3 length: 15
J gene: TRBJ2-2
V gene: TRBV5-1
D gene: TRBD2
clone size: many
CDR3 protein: CASSFGGRHRGELFF
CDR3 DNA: TGCGCCAGCAGCTTCGGCGGGAGGCACCGGGGGGAGCTGTTTTTT

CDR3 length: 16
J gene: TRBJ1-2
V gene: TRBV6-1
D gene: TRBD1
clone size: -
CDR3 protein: CASSEADGTGSYGYTF
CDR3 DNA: TGTGCCAGCAGTGAAGCGGACGGGACAGGGTCCTATGGCTACACCTTC

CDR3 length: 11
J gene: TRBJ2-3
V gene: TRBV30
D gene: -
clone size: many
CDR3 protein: CAWCNTDTQYF
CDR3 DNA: TGTGCCTGGTGCAACACAGATACGCAGTATTTT

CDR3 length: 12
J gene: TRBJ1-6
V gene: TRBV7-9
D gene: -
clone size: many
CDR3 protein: CASSLNNSPLHF
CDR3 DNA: TGTGCCAGCAGCTTAAACAATTCACCCCTCCACTTT

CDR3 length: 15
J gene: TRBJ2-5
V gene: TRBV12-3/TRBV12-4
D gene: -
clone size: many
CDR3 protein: CASSLGEGFQETQYF
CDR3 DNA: TGTGCCAGCAGTTTAGGCGAGGGCTTCCAAGAGACCCAGTACTTC

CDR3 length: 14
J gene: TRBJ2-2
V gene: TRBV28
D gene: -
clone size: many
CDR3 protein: CASTEVRPPGELFF
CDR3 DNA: TGTGCCAGCACCGAGGTACGGCCCCCCGGGGAGCTGTTTTTT

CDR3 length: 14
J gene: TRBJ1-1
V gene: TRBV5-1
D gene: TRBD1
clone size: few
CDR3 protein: CASSWGQGGTEAFF
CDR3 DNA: TGCGCCAGCAGCTGGGGACAGGGGGGCACTGAAGCTTTCTTT

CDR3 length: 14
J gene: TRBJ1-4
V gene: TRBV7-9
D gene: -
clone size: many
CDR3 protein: CASSLTREEEKLFF
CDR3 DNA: TGTGCCAGCAGCTTAACTAGGGAGGAGGAAAAACTGTTTTTT

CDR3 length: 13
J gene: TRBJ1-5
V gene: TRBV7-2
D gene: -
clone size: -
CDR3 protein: CAGSPYSNQPQHF
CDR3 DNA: TGTGCCGGCAGCCCCTATAGCAATCAGCCCCAGCATTTT

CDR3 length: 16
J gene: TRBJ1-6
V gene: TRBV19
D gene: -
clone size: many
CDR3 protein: CASSGKRTDGNSPLHF
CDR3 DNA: TGTGCCAGTAGTGGAAAACGGACAGATGGTAATTCACCCCTCCACTTT

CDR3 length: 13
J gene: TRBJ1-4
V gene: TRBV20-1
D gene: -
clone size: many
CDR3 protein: CSARERETKKLFF
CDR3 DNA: TGCAGTGCTAGAGAGAGGGAGACTAAAAAACTGTTTTTT

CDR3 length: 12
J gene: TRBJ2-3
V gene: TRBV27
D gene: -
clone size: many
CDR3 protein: CASSGYADTQYF
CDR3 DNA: TGTGCCAGCAGTGGTTACGCAGATACGCAGTATTTT

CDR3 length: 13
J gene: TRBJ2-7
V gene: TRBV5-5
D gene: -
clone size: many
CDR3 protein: CASSLNLGYEQYF
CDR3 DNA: TGTGCCAGCAGCTTGAATCTGGGCTACGAGCAGTACTTC

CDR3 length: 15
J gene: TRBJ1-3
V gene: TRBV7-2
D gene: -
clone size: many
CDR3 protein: CASSPSTGPGNTIYF
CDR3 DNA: TGTGCCAGCAGCCCCTCTACAGGGCCCGGAAACACCATATATTTT

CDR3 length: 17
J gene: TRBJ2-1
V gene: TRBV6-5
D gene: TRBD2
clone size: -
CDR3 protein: CASRPPVLAGVGNEQFF
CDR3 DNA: TGTGCCAGCAGGCCCCCCGTACTAGCGGGAGTGGGCAATGAGCAGTTCTTC

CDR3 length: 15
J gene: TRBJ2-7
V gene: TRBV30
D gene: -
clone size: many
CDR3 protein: CAWSLSWPFSYEQYF
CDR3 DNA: TGTGCCTGGAGTCTGAGCTGGCCCTTCTCCTACGAGCAGTACTTC

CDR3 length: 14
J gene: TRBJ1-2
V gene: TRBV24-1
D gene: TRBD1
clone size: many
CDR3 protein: CATSGAGGSYGYTF
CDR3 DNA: TGTGCCACCAGTGGGGCAGGGGGTTCCTATGGCTACACCTTC

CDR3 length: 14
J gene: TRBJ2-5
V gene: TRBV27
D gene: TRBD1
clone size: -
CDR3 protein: CASSLQGDEETQYF
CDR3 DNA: TGTGCCAGCAGCCTACAGGGGGACGAAGAGACCCAGTACTTC

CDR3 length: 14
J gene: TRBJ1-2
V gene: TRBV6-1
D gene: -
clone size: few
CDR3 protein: CASSKNQGGEVYTF
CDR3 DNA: TGTGCCAGCAGTAAGAATCAGGGTGGTGAAGTCTACACCTTC

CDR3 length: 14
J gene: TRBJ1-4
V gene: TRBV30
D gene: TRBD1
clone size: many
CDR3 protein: CAWSVRRGQEKLFF
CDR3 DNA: TGTGCCTGGAGTGTACGCAGGGGGCAAGAAAAACTGTTTTTT

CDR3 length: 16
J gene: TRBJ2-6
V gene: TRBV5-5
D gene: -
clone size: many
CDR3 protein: CASSYILASGANVLTF
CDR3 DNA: TGTGCCAGCAGCTATATACTGGCTTCTGGGGCCAACGTCCTGACTTTC

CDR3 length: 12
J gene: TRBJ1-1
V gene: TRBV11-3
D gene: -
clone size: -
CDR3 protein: CASSLSGVEAFF
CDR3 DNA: TGTGCCAGCAGCCTGTCGGGCGTTGAAGCTTTCTTT

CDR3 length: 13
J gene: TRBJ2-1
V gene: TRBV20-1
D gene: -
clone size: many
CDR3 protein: CSAPRDLYNEQFF
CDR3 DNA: TGCAGTGCTCCTAGGGACCTTTACAATGAGCAGTTCTTC

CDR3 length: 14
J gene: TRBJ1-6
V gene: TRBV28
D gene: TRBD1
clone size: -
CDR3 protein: CASSSGTGYSQLHF
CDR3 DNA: TGTGCCAGCAGTTCCGGGACAGGGTATTCACAACTCCACTTT

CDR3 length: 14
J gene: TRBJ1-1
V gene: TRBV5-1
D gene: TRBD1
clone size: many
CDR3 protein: CASSLEGGITEAFF
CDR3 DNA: TGCGCCAGCAGCTTGGAAGGGGGCATCACTGAAGCTTTCTTT